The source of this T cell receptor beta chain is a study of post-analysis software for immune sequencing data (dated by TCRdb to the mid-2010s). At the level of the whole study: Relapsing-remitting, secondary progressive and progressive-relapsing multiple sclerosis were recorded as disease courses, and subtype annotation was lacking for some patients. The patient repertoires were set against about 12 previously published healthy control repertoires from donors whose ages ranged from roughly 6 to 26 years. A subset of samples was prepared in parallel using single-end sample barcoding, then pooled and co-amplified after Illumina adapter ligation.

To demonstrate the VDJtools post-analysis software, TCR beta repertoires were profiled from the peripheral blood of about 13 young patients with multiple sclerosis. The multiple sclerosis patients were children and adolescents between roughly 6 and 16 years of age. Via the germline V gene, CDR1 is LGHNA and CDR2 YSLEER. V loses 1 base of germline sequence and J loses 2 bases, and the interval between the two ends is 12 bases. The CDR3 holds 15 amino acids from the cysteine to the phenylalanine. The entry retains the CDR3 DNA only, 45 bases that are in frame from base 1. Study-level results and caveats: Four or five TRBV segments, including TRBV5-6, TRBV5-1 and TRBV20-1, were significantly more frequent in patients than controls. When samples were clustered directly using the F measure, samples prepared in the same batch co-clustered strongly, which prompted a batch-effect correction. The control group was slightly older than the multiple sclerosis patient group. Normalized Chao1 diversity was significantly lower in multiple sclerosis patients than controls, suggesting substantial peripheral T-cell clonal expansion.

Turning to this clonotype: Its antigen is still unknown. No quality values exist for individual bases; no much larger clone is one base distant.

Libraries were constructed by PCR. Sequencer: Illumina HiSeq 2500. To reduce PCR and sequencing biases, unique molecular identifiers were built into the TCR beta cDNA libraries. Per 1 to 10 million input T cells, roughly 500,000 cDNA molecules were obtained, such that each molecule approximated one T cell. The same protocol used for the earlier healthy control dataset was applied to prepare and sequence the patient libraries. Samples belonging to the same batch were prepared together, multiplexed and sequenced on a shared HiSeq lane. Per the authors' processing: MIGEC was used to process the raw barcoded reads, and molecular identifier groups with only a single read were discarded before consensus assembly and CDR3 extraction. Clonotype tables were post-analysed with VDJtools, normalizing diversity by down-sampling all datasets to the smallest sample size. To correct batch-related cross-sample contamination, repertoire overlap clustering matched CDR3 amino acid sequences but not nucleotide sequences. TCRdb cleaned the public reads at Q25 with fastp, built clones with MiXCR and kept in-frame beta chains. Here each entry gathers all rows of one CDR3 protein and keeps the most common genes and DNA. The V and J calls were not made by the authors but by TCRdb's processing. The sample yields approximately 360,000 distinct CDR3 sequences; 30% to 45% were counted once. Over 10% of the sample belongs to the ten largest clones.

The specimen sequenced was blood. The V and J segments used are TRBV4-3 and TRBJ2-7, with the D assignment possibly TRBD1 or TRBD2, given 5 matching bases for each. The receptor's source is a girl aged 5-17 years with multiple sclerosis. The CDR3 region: CASSQVRGPTYEQYF. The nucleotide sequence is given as TGCGCCAGCAGCCAAGTCCGGGGCCCAACCTACGAGCAGTACTTC.